This TCR beta chain came from a study of T cells after posttransplantation cyclophosphamide. V lost 7 bases and J lost 6, with 12 bases in between. The germline gives CDR1 MNHNY, CDR2 SVGAGI (reference sequence). The CDR3 length is 13 residues. The protocol was immunoSEQ multiplex PCR, while the TCRdb copy is restricted to in-frame clones and leaves out a portion. The data hold roughly 49,000 clones, with 86% observed a single time. V and J are TRBV6-6 and TRBJ2-2; D might be TRBD2 (5 bases). Sequenced input: PBMCs. This sequence was found in a man under 40 with a blood cancer, CMV-positive, and with a related stem cell donor. The CDR3 coding sequence is TGTGCCAGCACCCCAGACGGGGCCGGGGAGCTGTTTTTT. Translating it yields CASTPDGAGELFF.